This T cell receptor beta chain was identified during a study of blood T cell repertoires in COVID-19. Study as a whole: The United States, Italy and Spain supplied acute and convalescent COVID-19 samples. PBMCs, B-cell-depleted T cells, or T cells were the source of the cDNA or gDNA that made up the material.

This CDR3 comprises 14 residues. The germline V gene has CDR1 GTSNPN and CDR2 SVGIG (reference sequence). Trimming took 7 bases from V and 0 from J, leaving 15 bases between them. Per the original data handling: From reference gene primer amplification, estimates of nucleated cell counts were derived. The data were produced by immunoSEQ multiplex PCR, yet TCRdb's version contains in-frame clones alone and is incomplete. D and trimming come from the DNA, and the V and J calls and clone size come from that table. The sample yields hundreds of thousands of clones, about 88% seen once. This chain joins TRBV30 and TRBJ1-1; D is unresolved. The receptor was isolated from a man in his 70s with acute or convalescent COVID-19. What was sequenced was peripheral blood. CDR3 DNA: TGTGCCTCCCAAACCGGTACCCTGAACACTGAAGCTTTCTTT. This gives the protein CASQTGTLNTEAFF.